These T cell receptor beta chains were read from a single sample in a study of T cells after yellow fever vaccination. MiXCR, run by TCRdb on the 5' RACE reads, gives a single entry per CDR3 protein. The sample has 250,000 or so distinct CDR3 sequences, about 3.7% seen once. The sample here was PBMCs, taken 15 days after the yellow fever booster vaccination. Receptors were obtained from a man between 18 and 35 years old who received the YFV17D yellow fever vaccine. Each CDR3 is given with its conserved first and last residue. Rows give clone size only sometimes, using once, few, many, or a class for an expanded clone.

-	TRBV5-1	TRBJ2-5	14	CASKAGGERETQYF
many	TRBV7-9	TRBJ1-1	12	CASSLENREAFF
many	TRBV7-9	TRBJ2-7	15	CASSLIAGGFYEQYF
many	TRBV7-2	TRBJ2-3	16	CASSLGPGLRRDTQYF
many	TRBV7-2	TRBJ2-3	16	CASSLAGTEGTDTQYF
few	TRBV9	TRBJ2-3	14	CASSVERRTNTQYF
many	TRBV7-2	TRBJ2-2	17	CASSPGTRRGNTGELFF
many	TRBV5-5	TRBJ1-2	14	CASSSLDALYGYTF
many	TRBV20-1	TRBJ2-1	14	CSARGLAEYNEQFF
many	TRBV5-1	TRBJ1-3	13	CASSPRGGDTIYF
-	TRBV20-1	TRBJ1-5	14	CSDSNPWGNQPQHF
many	TRBV5-4	TRBJ1-1	15	CASSPPQRVNTEAFF
many	TRBV29-1	TRBJ2-7	14	CSVEVTLDSEEQYF
many	TRBV5-1	TRBJ2-3	15	CASSLGQGRADTQYF
many	TRBV10-3	TRBJ1-5	15	CATRRVGQANQPQHF
many	TRBV4-3	TRBJ1-1	15	CASSEHRGRNTEAFF
many	TRBV5-1	TRBJ2-3	15	CASKKGSSSTDTQYF
many	TRBV6-5	TRBJ1-2	15	CASSYRTDRGYGYTF
many	TRBV27	TRBJ1-1	16	CASSPISTALRTEAFF
many	TRBV7-9	TRBJ1-3	14	CASSLEALRDTIYF
many	TRBV29-1	TRBJ2-5	13	CSVDPGGTETQYF
many	TRBV7-7	TRBJ2-2	15	CASSLKTGVTGELFF
many	TRBV12-3/TRBV12-4	TRBJ1-1	14	CASSSQQGNTEAFF
many	TRBV7-2	TRBJ1-3	15	CASSSTGQSGNTIYF
many	TRBV20-1	TRBJ1-1	14	CSARDTGLGGEAFF
few	TRBV4-1	TRBJ1-3	15	CASSPLHLQRNTIYF
many	TRBV6-2/TRBV6-3	TRBJ2-1	11	CASSYNNEQFF
-	TRBV10-2	TRBJ1-2	17	CASSESRRGGTPYGYTF
-	TRBV6-6	TRBJ2-6	19	CASRHRSRDRGLYGNVLTF
many	TRBV6-5	TRBJ2-1	14	CASRSGRGGNEQFF
many	TRBV12-3/TRBV12-4	TRBJ1-1	14	CASSLVQGGTEAFF
many	TRBV6-2/TRBV6-3	TRBJ2-5	14	CASSYSGSSETQYF
many	TRBV7-9	TRBJ2-1	15	CASSLVAGTYNEQFF
many	TRBV12-3/TRBV12-4	TRBJ2-1	17	CASSLAITSGGEDEQFF
many	TRBV12-3/TRBV12-4	TRBJ1-6	14	CASSPQGESSPLHF
few	TRBV9	TRBJ1-6	16	CASSVGGEPYNSPLHF
many	TRBV12-3/TRBV12-4	TRBJ2-2	14	CASSPGGAAGELFF
many	TRBV5-1	TRBJ2-3	14	CASSPEPATDTQYF
many	TRBV5-5	TRBJ1-6	14	CASSLRIPDSPLHF
many	TRBV7-2	TRBJ2-7	13	CASSQQPRGEQYF
many	TRBV20-1	TRBJ1-5	12	CSARPEGQPQHF
many	TRBV29-1	TRBJ2-2	16	CSVEMASGGRTGELFF
many	TRBV7-2	TRBJ1-6	13	CASSPRSYSPLHF
many	TRBV5-4	TRBJ1-2	14	CASSPWGFNYGYTF
many	TRBV6-5	TRBJ2-3	19	CASSTTRGGLATSTDTQYF
many	TRBV4-3	TRBJ2-1	15	CASSPERSSYNEQFF
many	TRBV5-4	TRBJ2-2	16	CASSFGGTGYTGELFF
many	TRBV6-5	TRBJ1-6	16	CASSHRPGGWNSPLHF
many	TRBV18	TRBJ1-2	15	CASSPTTGMDYGYTF
many	TRBV12-3/TRBV12-4	TRBJ1-3	15	CASSPGQGRVDTIYF
-	TRBV27	TRBJ1-2	14	CASSRMDRAGGYTF
many	TRBV7-2	TRBJ2-5	13	CASSSDYGETQYF
-	TRBV10-3	TRBJ1-1	13	CAISAAENTEAFF
many	TRBV7-9	TRBJ1-4	14	CASSSSGPNEKLFF
many	TRBV9	TRBJ2-3	12	CASSPQRTAQYF
many	TRBV20-1	TRBJ1-1	13	CSAPRRGWTEAFF
many	TRBV5-1	TRBJ1-1	15	CASSLLNLGGTEAFF
many	TRBV7-2	TRBJ2-3	19	CASSLGATSGGRFTDTQYF
many	TRBV19	TRBJ1-4	16	CASSPLLRDGDEKLFF
many	TRBV27	TRBJ1-5	13	CASSFGRNQPQHF